Given below is one TCR beta chain in context. This entry is derived from a study of blood T cell repertoires in COVID-19. Germline assignment: CDR1 MGHRA and CDR2 YSYEKL. Trimming at V came to 4 bases and at J to 4 bases, leaving 6 bases not matched to a gene. The CDR3 is 15 amino acids. Only in-frame clones appear in the TCRdb table, and some are missing; sequencing was by immunoSEQ multiplex PCR. The sample includes 200,000 to 300,000 clones, about 91% seen only once; the top ten take roughly 1.2%. The clonotype was recovered from a woman between 40 and 50 years old with acute COVID-19. The chain has TRBV4-1 and TRBJ2-7; the match to TRBD1 covers 11 bases. The source material was PBMCs or T cells enriched from blood (not recorded which). Here the CDR3 reads CASSPGQGVRYEQYF. The CDR3, as DNA: TGCGCCAGCAGCCCGGGACAGGGGGTAAGGTACGAGCAGTACTTC.